This TCR beta chain was found in a study of CD8 T cells in ankylosing spondylitis. Regarding the study as a whole: From matched ankylosing spondylitis synovial fluid, disease-linked clones were reportedly recovered at significantly enriched levels. Disease-linked clones proved CD8+ and comparatively uncommon in peripheral blood. There was a TCR beta motif, made of several highly homologous variants, that appeared characteristic of ankylosing spondylitis blood.

5'-RACE, quantitative and with molecular barcodes, yielded the TCR beta libraries. MiXCR, run by TCRdb on the 5' RACE reads, gives a single entry per CDR3 protein. The table shows fewer than 25,000 distinct CDR3 sequences, with about an eighth occurring only once. Points on this clonotype: Antigen specificity is unknown.

Input material: blood. The clonotype comes from a male donor with ankylosing spondylitis or in good health (not recorded which).

The DNA of the CDR3 is TGTGCCAGCAGAAAACCGGGACTACAATACAATGAGCAGTTCTTC. It codes for CASRKPGLQYNEQFF. The chain carries TRBV7-2 and TRBJ2-1; 7 bases are shared with TRBD2. CDR1 and CDR2 (germline): SGHTA, FQGNSA. Trimming at V came to 6 bases and at J to 4 bases, leaving 9 bases not matched to a gene. This CDR3 contains 15 residues. Variable domain in full (rest from reference TRBV7-2 and TRBJ2-1): GAGVSQSPSNKVTEKGKDVELRCDPISGHTALYWYRQSLGQGLEFLIYFQGNSAPDKSGLPSDRFSAERTGGSVSTLTIQRTQQEDSAVYLCASRKPGLQYNEQFFGPGTRLTVL.